This TCR beta chain was recovered during a study of blood T cell repertoires in COVID-19. The wider study: Some COVID-19 samples were acute and others convalescent; all came from the United States, Italy and Spain. PBMCs, B-cell-depleted T cells, or T cells provided the cDNA or gDNA that made up the material.

Seattle participants joined during active infection and were tracked over time. As originally analysed: Amplifying reference gene primers gave estimates of nucleated cell counts. Assay: immunoSEQ multiplex PCR; the TCRdb copy retains only in-frame clones and omits some. That table gives V, J and clone size, and the DNA gave D and trimming. Of 300,000 to 450,000 clones listed, 70% to 90% are singletons. The V gene end was trimmed by 2 bases and the J gene end by 3 bases; junction bases not matched to a gene: 2. The CDR3 length is 15 residues. Germline-derived CDR1 and CDR2 are SGHRS and YFSETQ. The sequence was obtained from a woman aged 55-70 years with COVID-19, enrolled during active disease. This chain links TRBV5-1 with TRBJ2-5, with 12 bases lining up with TRBD2. The specimen sequenced was peripheral blood. CDR3 bases: TGCGCCAGCAGCTTAACTAGCGGGGGGAAAGAGACCCAGTACTTC. This sequence encodes CASSLTSGGKETQYF.